The 22 T cell receptor beta chains below all came from one sample that was sequenced in a study of blood T cell repertoires in COVID-19. Method: immunoSEQ multiplex PCR; TCRdb's copy keeps in-frame clones and lacks some. The table lists roughly 70,000 clones, 76% of them singletons. Source material: peripheral blood. These receptor sequences come from a man between 60 and 75 years old with COVID-19, enrolled during active disease.

The chain combines TRBV5-1 with TRBJ2-7; 11 nucleotides agree with TRBD1. V was clipped by 4 bases and J by 3 bases; unmatched bases: 3. From germline, CDR1 is SGHRS and CDR2 YFSETQ. CDR3 length equals 14 residues. CDR3 residues: CASSAGTGGYEQYF. CDR3 nucleotide sequence: TGCGCCAGCAGCGCCGGGACAGGGGGCTACGAGCAGTACTTC.

This clone turned up a few times. This chain joins TRBV6-2 or TRBV6-3 and TRBJ2-1; D perhaps matches TRBD2 (6 bases). The CDR3 has 14 amino acids. Germline V gene sequence: CDR1 MNHEY, CDR2 SVGEGT. Trimming removed 2 bases from V and 11 bases from J, with 16 bases in between. CDR3 in DNA: TGTGCCAGCAGTTACCTCGGGTGGGAGGCCCAGCAGTTCTTC. Translation gives CASSYLGWEAQQFF.

The rearrangement joins TRBV13 to TRBJ2-7; weak D call: TRBD2 (6 bases). Trimming left V 1 base short and J 1 base short, with 14 bases between. The V gene's germline CDR1 is PRHDT and CDR2 FYEKMQ (reference sequence). The CDR3 length is 16 residues. The CDR3 loop is CASSLAVAARSYEQYF. CDR3 coding DNA: TGTGCCAGCAGCTTAGCGGTAGCGGCCAGGTCCTACGAGCAGTACTTC.

V usage is TRBV5-1 and J usage is TRBJ1-3, with D uncertain. The CDR3 covers 14 residues. The germline CDR1 and CDR2 sequences are SGHRS and YFSETQ. V was cut by 4 bases and J by 0 bases, with 8 bases left in between. CDR3 amino acids: CASSLQNSGNTIYF. CDR3 nucleotide sequence: TGCGCCAGCAGCCTTCAGAACTCTGGAAACACCATATATTTT.

This chain joins TRBV2 and TRBJ2-3; TRBD2 agrees at 7 bases. V dropped 8 bases and J dropped 3; count of bases not matched to a gene: 2. From germline, CDR1 is SNHLY and CDR2 FYNNEI. The CDR3 contains 12 residues. Here the CDR3 reads CASGRVTDTQYF. As DNA, the CDR3 is TGTGCCAGCGGGAGGGTGACAGATACGCAGTATTTT.

The chain is built from TRBV29-1 and TRBJ2-5; tentatively, D is TRBD1 (5 bases). Trimming removed 2 bases at V and 6 bases at J, with 13 bases between. This CDR3 contains 13 residues. Germline CDR1 reads SQVTM; CDR2 reads ANQGSEA. The chain's CDR3 is CSVENRQSQTQYF. In nucleotides, the CDR3 is TGCAGCGTTGAAAACCGACAGTCCCAGACCCAGTACTTC.

The chain's CDR3 is CAIKGVNTEAFF. CDR3 nucleotide sequence: TGTGCCATCAAAGGGGTGAACACTGAAGCTTTCTTT. This sequence joins TRBV10-3 and TRBJ1-1; a possible D gene is TRBD1 (5 bases). This CDR3 comprises 12 residues. Germline V gives CDR1 ENHRY, CDR2 SYGVKD. V lost 7 bases and J 0 bases, leaving 6 bases between the germline ends.

The chain uses TRBV28 and TRBJ2-7, with 11 bases aligning to TRBD2. The V segment lost 10 bases and the J segment 4 bases; nucleotides outside the gene matches: 9. The germline CDR1 and CDR2 sequences are MDHEN and SYDVKM. The CDR3 extends over 14 amino acids. As DNA, the CDR3 is TGTGCCACCCATATAGCGGGAGGGGCATACGAGCAGTACTTC. As protein: CATHIAGGAYEQYF.

The chain joins TRBV30 to TRBJ2-7, with 12 bases identical to TRBD2. Germline V CDR1 and CDR2: GTSNPN, SVGIG (reference sequence). CDR3 length: 13 amino acids. The trim removed 7 bases at V and 2 bases at J, leaving 3 bases unmatched. The CDR3 coding sequence is TGTGCCTACGGACTAGCGGGACCCTACGAGCAGTACTTC. Its translation: CAYGLAGPYEQYF.

V is TRBV5-6 and J is TRBJ2-2, with D perhaps matching TRBD1 (6 bases). CDR1 is SGHDT, CDR2 YYEEEE, per germline. The CDR3 totals 14 residues. The V gene lost 5 bases and the J gene lost 6 bases, with 14 bases spanning the gap. In nucleotides, the CDR3 is TGTGCCAGCAGTCTTGGGGGCGAGGCCGGGGAGCTGTTTTTT. It codes for CASSLGGEAGELFF.

The sample holds a few counts of this clone. V is TRBV5-4 and J is TRBJ1-1; 8 bases line up with TRBD1. Per germline, CDR1 SGHNT and CDR2 YYREEE (reference sequence). Losses at the gene ends were 4 bases for V and 3 bases for J; bases not matched to a gene: 17. This CDR3 spans 18 amino acids. CDR3 amino acids: CASSPGSQGAEWYTEAFF. Written as DNA, the CDR3 is TGTGCCAGCAGCCCGGGATCGCAGGGGGCGGAGTGGTACACTGAAGCTTTCTTT.

This chain links TRBV30 with TRBJ2-1; a weak D match, TRBD2 (5 bases). This CDR3 comprises 12 residues. Trimming took off 2 bases at V and 15 bases at J, with 17 bases between the two ends. Germline V lookup: CDR1 GTSNPN, CDR2 SVGIG (reference sequence). CDR3 DNA: TGTGCCTGGAGTCTGTATAGCGCCCCTTCGTTCTTC. Protein: CAWSLYSAPSFF.

V and J are TRBV6-5 and TRBJ2-2; 9 nucleotides align to TRBD1. The germline gives CDR1 MNHEY, CDR2 SVGAGI. Trimming cost V 4 bases and J 4 bases; bases outside gene matches: 7. The CDR3 runs 16 residues. CDR3 in DNA: TGTGCCAGCAGTTCTCGGGACAGGGATATCACCGGGGAGCTGTTTTTT. This encodes CASSSRDRDITGELFF.

V is TRBV5-5 and J is TRBJ1-2; possible D gene TRBD1, 6 bases. Trimming shortened V by 4 bases and J by 6 bases, and 25 bases separated the two germline ends. This CDR3 region has 17 residues. From germline, CDR1 is SGHKS and CDR2 YYEKEE (reference sequence). This chain's CDR3 is CASSARSRGATGDGYTF. CDR3 sequence (DNA): TGTGCCAGCAGCGCCCGGTCCAGGGGTGCTACCGGTGATGGCTACACCTTC.

The chain couples TRBV7-9 to TRBJ1-1; 7 nucleotides agree with TRBD1. From germline, CDR1 is SEHNR and CDR2 FQNEAQ (reference sequence). J gave up 11 bases and V 1 base, and 10 bases lay outside the gene matches. The CDR3 length is 14 residues. The DNA of the CDR3 is TGTGCCAGCAGCTTAGGAAGTACTATCAGGGGGGCTTTCTTT. This sequence encodes CASSLGSTIRGAFF.

This clone is medium-sized in the sample. The chain employs TRBV19 and TRBJ1-1; TRBD1 aligns across 7 bases. The CDR3 is made up of 13 amino acids. J lost 5 bases, V lost 6 bases, and 6 bases had no gene match. The germline gives CDR1 LNHDA, CDR2 SQIVND (reference sequence). CDR3 protein: CASSQTGRTEAFF. CDR3 nucleotide sequence: TGTGCCAGTAGCCAGACAGGGAGGACTGAAGCTTTCTTT.

This CDR3 reads CASSPGPGGTQYF. CDR3 DNA: TGTGCCAGCAGCCCCGGACCGGGGGGGACCCAGTACTTC. The chain couples TRBV5-4 to TRBJ2-5, with 7 bases identical to TRBD2. V was clipped by 4 bases and J by 7 bases; unmatched bases: 7. Germline loops: CDR1 SGHNT, CDR2 YYREEE (reference sequence). This CDR3 region has 13 residues.

The table lists this clone with a few counts. This rearrangement joins TRBV15 to TRBJ2-7; the match to TRBD2 covers 13 bases. The ends lost 6 bases at V and 3 bases at J; junction bases unmatched: 2. Per germline, CDR1 LNHNV and CDR2 YYDKDF (reference sequence). This CDR3 has 14 residues. The CDR3 sequence: CATRTSGGNYEQYF. DNA of the CDR3: TGTGCCACCAGGACTAGCGGGGGGAACTACGAGCAGTACTTC.

The rearrangement joins TRBV5-1 to TRBJ2-7; D might be TRBD2 (6 bases). The CDR3 extends over 12 amino acids. Germline CDR1 reads SGHRS; CDR2 reads YFSETQ. Trimming took 5 bases from V and 4 from J, leaving 10 bases between them. The CDR3 is CASREGPYEQYF. The CDR3 DNA sequence: TGCGCCAGCAGGGAGGGGCCATACGAGCAGTACTTC.

The chain joins TRBV10-1 to TRBJ2-3, with TRBD2 matching 10 bases. Germline V lookup: CDR1 WNHNN, CDR2 SYGVQD (reference sequence). V was pared by 6 bases and J by 4 bases, with 4 bases of the junction left unmatched. The CDR3 covers 14 residues. CDR3 region: CASRSGTSADTQYF. The DNA for the CDR3 is TGCGCCAGCAGATCCGGGACTAGCGCAGATACGCAGTATTTT.

This chain joins TRBV6-6 and TRBJ2-3, with 10 bases identical to TRBD1. There are 16 residues in the CDR3. The germline V gene has CDR1 MNHNY and CDR2 SVGAGI (reference sequence). The trim removed 5 bases at V and 4 bases at J, leaving 9 bases unmatched. The CDR3 DNA reads TGTGCCAGCAGTGCCTCGACAGGGGGCGTCGCAGATACGCAGTATTTT. It codes for CASSASTGGVADTQYF.

This clone was found many times. The chain combines TRBV28 with TRBJ1-1; D not certain. The CDR3 contains 14 residues. Germline values: CDR1 MDHEN, CDR2 SYDVKM. V was trimmed by 5 bases and J by 4 bases, leaving 14 bases between them. The CDR3 here is CASSLEEKSTEAFF. The CDR3, as DNA: TGTGCCAGCAGTCTGGAGGAGAAGAGCACTGAAGCTTTCTTT.